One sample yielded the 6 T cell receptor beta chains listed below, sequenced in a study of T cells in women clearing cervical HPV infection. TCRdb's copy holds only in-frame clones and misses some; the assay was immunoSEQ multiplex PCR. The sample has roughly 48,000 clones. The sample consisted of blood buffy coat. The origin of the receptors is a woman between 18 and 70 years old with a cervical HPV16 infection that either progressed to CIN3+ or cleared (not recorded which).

The CDR3 spells CSARDQGTVNTEAFF. The CDR3 bases that were read are TGCAGTGCTAGAGATCAAGGGACAGTTAACACTGAA. The chain joins TRBV20-1 to TRBJ1-1; TRBD1 aligns across 7 bases. The CDR3 extends 3 residues past the end of the read, so its final part is completed from the germline J gene. The CDR3 sequence is 15 residues long. After removal of 0 bases from V and 2 bases from J, the junction contained 6 bases not matched to a gene. Germline CDR1 reads DFQATT; CDR2 reads SNEGSKA (reference sequence).

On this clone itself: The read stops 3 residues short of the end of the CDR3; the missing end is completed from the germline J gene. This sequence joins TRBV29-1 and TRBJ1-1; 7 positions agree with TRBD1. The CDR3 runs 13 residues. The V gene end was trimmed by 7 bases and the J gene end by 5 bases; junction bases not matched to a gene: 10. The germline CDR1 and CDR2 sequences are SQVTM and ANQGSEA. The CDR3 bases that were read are TGCAGCGGTCGCGACAGGGAGTGGACTGAA. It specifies CSGRDREWTE. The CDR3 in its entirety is CSGRDREWTEAFF.

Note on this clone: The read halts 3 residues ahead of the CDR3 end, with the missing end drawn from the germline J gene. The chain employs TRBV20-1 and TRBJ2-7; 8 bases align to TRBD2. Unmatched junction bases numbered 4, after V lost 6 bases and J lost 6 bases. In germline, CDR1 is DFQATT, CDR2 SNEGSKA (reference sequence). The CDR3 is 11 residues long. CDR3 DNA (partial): TGCAGTGCCGGACGGGGGGGCGAG. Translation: CSAGRGGE. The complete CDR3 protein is CSAGRGGEQYF.

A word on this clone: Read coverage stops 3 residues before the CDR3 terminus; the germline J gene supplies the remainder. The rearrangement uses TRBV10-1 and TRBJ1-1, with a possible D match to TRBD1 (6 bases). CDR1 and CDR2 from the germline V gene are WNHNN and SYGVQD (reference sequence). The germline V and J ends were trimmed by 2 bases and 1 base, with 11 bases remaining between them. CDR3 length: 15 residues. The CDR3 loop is CASSEQKTGNTEAFF. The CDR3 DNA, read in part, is TGCGCCAGCAGTGAGCAGAAGACAGGGAACACTGAA.

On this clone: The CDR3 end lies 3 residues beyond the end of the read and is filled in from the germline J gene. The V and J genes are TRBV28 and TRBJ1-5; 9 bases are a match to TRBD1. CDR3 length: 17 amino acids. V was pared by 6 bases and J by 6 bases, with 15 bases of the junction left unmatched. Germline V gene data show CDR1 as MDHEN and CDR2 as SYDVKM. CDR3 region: CASSYTTTGGRSQPQHF. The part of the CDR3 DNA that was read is TGTGCCAGCAGCTATACTACAACAGGGGGCCGGAGTCAGCCC.

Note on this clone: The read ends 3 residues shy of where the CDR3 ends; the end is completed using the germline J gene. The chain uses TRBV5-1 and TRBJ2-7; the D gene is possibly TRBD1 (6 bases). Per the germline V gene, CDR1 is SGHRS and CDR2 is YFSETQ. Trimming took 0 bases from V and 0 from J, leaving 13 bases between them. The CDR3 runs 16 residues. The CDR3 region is CASSLAGRGSSYEQYF. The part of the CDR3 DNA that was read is TGCGCCAGCAGCTTGGCGGGCAGGGGTAGCTCCTACGAG.